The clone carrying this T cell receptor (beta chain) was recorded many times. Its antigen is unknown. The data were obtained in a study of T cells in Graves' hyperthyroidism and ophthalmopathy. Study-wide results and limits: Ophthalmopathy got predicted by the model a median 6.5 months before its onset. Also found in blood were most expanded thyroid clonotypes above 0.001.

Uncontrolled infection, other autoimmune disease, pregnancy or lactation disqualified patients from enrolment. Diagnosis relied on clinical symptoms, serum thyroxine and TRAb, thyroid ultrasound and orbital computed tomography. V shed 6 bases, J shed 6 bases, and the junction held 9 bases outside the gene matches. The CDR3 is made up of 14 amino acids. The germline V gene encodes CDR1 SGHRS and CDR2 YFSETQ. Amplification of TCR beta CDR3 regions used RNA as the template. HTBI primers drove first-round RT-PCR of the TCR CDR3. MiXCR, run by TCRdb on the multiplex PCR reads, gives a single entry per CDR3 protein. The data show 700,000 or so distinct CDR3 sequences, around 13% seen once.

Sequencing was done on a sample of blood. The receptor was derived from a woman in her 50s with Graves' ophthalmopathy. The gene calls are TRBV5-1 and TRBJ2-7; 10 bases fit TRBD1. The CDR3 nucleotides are TGCGCCAGCAACCCGACAGGGGGCTCGATCGAGCAGTACTTC. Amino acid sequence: CASNPTGGSIEQYF.